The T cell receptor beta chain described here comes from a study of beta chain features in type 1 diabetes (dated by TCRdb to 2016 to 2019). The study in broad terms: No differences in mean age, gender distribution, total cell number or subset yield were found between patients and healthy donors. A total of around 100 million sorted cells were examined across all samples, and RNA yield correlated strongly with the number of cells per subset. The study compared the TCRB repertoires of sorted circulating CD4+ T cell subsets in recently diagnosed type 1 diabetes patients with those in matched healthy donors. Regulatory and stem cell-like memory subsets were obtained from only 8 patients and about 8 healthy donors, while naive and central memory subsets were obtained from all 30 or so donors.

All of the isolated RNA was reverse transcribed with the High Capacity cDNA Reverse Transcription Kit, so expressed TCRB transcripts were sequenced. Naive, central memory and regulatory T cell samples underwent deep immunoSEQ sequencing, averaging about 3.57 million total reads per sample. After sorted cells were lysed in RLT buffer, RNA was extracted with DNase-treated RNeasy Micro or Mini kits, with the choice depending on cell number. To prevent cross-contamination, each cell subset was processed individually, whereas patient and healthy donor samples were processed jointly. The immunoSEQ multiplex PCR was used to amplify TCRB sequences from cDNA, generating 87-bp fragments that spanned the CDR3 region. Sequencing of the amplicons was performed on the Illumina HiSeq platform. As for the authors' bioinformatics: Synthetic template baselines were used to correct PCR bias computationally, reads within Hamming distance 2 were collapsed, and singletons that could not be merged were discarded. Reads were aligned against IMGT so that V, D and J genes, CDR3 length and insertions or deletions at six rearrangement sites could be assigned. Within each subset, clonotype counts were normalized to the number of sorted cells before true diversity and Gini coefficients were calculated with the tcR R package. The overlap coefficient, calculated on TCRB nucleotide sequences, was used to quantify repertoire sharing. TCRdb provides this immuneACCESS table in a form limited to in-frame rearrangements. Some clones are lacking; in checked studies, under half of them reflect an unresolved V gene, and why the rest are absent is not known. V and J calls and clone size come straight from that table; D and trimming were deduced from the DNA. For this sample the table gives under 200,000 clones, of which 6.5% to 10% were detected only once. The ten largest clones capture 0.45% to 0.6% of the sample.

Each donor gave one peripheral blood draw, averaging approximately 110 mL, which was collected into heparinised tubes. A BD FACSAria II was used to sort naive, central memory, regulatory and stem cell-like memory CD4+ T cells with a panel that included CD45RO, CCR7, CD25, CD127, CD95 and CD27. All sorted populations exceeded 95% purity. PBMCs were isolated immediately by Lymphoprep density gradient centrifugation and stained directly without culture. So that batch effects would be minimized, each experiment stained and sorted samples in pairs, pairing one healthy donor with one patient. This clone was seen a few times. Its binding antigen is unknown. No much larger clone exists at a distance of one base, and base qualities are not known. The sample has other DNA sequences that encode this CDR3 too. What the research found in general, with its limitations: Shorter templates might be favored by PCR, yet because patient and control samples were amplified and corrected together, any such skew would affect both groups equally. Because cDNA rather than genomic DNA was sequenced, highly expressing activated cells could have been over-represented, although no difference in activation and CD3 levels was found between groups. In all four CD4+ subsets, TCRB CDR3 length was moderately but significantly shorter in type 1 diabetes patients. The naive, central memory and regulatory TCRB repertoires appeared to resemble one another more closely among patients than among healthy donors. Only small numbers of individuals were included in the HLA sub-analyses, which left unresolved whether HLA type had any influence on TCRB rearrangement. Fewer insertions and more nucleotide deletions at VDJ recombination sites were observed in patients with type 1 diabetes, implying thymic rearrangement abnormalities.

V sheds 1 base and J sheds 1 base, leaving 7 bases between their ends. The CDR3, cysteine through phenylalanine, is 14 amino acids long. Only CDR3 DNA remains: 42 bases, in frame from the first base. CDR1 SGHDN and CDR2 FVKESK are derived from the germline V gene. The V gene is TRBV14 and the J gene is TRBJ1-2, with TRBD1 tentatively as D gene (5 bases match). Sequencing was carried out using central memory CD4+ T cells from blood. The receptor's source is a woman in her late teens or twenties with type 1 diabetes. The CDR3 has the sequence CASSQGQGNYGYTF. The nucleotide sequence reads TGTGCCAGCAGCCAAGGGCAGGGTAACTATGGCTACACCTTC.